This TCR beta chain emerged from a study of PD-1 blockade in classical Hodgkin lymphoma. The repertoire was sequenced with immunoSEQ multiplex PCR; TCRdb's copy has only in-frame clones and lacks some. The table records around 99,000 clones, roughly 79% of them present only once. After removal of 5 bases from V and 12 bases from J, the junction contained 6 bases not matched to a gene. Germline-derived CDR1 and CDR2 are MDHEN and SYDVKM. This CDR3 has 12 amino acids. In regard to this clone: Its specificity is not known.

The patients all showed relapse after autologous stem cell transplantation, while their brentuximab vedotin exposure varied. Broader study findings: Sources of repertoire differences remain undefined, possibly disease activity or prior therapy. While CD8+ TCR diversity did not rise significantly by C4D1, CD4+ TCR diversity did.

The source was peripheral blood mononuclear cells (PBMCs), collected before the second cycle of nivolumab. The chain uses TRBV28 and TRBJ2-1; 8 positions agree with TRBD1. This TCR derives from a human donor with classical Hodgkin lymphoma. The CDR3 reads CASSRRTGRQFF. The DNA of the CDR3 is TGTGCCAGCAGTAGAAGGACAGGGAGGCAGTTCTTC.